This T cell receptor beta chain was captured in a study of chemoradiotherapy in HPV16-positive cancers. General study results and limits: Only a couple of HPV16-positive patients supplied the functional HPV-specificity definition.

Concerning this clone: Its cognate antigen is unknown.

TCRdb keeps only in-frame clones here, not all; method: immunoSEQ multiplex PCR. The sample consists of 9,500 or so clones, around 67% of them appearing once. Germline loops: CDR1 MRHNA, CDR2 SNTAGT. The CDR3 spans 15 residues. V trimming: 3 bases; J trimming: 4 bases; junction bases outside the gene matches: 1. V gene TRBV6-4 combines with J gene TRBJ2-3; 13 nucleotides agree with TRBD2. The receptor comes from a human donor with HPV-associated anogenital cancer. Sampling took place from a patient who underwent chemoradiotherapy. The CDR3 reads CASSETSGRADTQYF. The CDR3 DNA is TGTGCCAGCAGTGAAACTAGCGGGAGGGCAGATACGCAGTATTTT.